The 3 T cell receptor beta chains presented below share a single source sample, sequenced in a study of OX40 agonist ivuxolimab in advanced cancers. Sequencing used immunoSEQ multiplex PCR; TCRdb keeps in-frame clones, though not all of them. In the table there are 70,000 to 95,000 clones, 88% of which are singletons. Sequencing used CD4+ or CD8+ T cells sorted from blood, obtained in a trial of the OX40 agonist ivuxolimab. The receptors originated from an adult with an advanced solid tumor such as melanoma, head and neck, liver or kidney cancer.

This chain links TRBV6-6 with TRBJ1-3; D perhaps matches TRBD1 (5 bases). CDR3 length equals 15 residues. Germline V CDR1 and CDR2: MNHNY, SVGAGI (reference sequence). Trimming shortened V by 3 bases and J by 0 bases, and 9 bases separated the two germline ends. CDR3 nucleotide sequence: TGTGCCAGCAGTTATGGGACGAACTCTGGAAACACCATATATTTT. Translated, it gives CASSYGTNSGNTIYF.

The V and J genes are TRBV11-3 and TRBJ2-1; 11 bases are shared with TRBD2. The CDR3 contains 15 residues. With 7 bases clipped from V and 3 bases from J, the junction kept 5 bases outside the gene matches. From germline, CDR1 is SGHNT and CDR2 YENEEA. For the CDR3, the DNA is TGTGCCAGCACCGACGGGACTAGCGGCTACAATGAGCAGTTCTTC. It translates to CASTDGTSGYNEQFF.

The V call is TRBV5-5, the J call TRBJ2-1; D tentatively fits TRBD1 or TRBD2 (5 bases each). Germline-derived CDR1 and CDR2 are SGHKS and YYEKEE (reference sequence). Trimming took 4 bases from V and 1 from J, leaving 12 bases between them. CDR3 length equals 15 residues. CDR3 sequence: CASSNLGDSYNEQFF. As DNA, the CDR3 is TGTGCCAGCAGCAATCTGGGGGATTCCTACAATGAGCAGTTCTTC.